Sequencing of this T cell receptor beta chain was carried out in a study of blood T cell repertoires in COVID-19. The CDR3 is 13 residues long. In germline, CDR1 is SGHVS, CDR2 FQNEAQ. V shed 3 bases and J shed 4 bases, with 9 bases lying between them. As originally analysed: Amplifying reference gene primers gave estimates of nucleated cell counts. Clones were read by immunoSEQ multiplex PCR, and TCRdb kept only the in-frame ones, dropping some. V and J calls and clone size follow that table, whereas D and trimming were derived from the DNA. The sample shows nearly 55,000 clones, more than 70% of them seen only once.

The TCR was taken from a man between 65 and 80 years old with active COVID-19. What was sequenced was peripheral blood. The chain carries TRBV7-8 and TRBJ1-2, with D maybe TRBD1 (6 bases). The CDR3 bases are TGTGCCAGCAGCTTCCAGGGGCCCTATGGCTACACCTTC. Translated: CASSFQGPYGYTF.